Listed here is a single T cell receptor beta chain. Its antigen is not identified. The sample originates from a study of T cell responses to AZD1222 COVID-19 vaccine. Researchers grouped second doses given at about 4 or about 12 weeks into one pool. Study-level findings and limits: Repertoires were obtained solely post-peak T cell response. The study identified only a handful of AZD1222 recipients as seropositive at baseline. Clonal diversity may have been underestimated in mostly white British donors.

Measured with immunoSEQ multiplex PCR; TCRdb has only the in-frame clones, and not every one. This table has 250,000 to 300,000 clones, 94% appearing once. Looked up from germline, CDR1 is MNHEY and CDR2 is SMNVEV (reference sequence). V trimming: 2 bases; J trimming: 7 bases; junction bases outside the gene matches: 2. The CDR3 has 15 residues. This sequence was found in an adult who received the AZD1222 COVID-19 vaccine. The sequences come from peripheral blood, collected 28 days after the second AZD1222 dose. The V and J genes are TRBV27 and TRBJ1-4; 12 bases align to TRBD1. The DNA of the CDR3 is TGTGCCAGCAGTTTAAAGGGACAGGGGGCTGAAAAACTGTTTTTT. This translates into CASSLKGQGAEKLFF.